This T cell receptor beta chain appears in the sequencing data of a study of T cells in tuberculosis. At the level of the study: This South African cohort compared adolescents with or without latent tuberculosis against adults with active tuberculosis.

CDR3 length: 15 amino acids. Trimming removed 3 bases from V and 5 bases from J; junction bases left unmatched: 5. From germline, CDR1 is SEHNR and CDR2 FQNEAQ (reference sequence). TCRdb keeps only in-frame clones here, not all; method: immunoSEQ multiplex PCR. The data contain 25,000 to 35,000 clones, over 85% of them singletons. The V and J genes are TRBV7-9 and TRBJ1-1, with 11 bases matching TRBD1. This TCR derives from a donor between 10 and 29 years old with latent tuberculosis or without tuberculosis infection. The specimen was PBMCs. The CDR3 sequence: CASSLRTGGSTEAFF. In DNA, the CDR3 is TGTGCCAGCAGCTTGCGGACAGGGGGCTCAACTGAAGCTTTCTTT. Variable domain in full (rest from reference TRBV7-9 and TRBJ1-1): DTGVSQNPRHKITKRGQNVTFRCDPISEHNRLYWYRQTLGQGPEFLTYFQNEAQLEKSRLLSDRFSAERPKGSFSTLEIQRTEQGDSAMYLCASSLRTGGSTEAFFGQGTRLTVV.